Listed below are T cell receptor beta chains from one sample, sequenced in a study of graft-versus-host responses after intestinal transplantation. The antigens these receptors bind are not known. This table comes from immunoSEQ multiplex PCR, and its TCRdb copy is limited to in-frame clones, with some not included. The table lists 100,000 or so clones, approximately 90% of them singletons, with roughly 0.15% in the top ten. Sequences were derived from unstimulated CD4+ T cells sorted from spleen or lymph node cells, sampled before intestinal transplant. These receptors were collected from a human donor who received an intestinal transplant. The conserved cysteine and the conserved F or W are not part of the CDR3 here.

J: TRBJ2-3; V: TRBV29-1; CDR3: SVARLAGGTDTQY
J: TRBJ2-3; V: TRBV7-8; CDR3: ASSLDHTDTQY
J: TRBJ1-4; V: TRBV6-6; CDR3: ASSYRQITNEKLF
J: TRBJ2-5; V: TRBV5-1; CDR3: ASSLGGLGQETQY
J: TRBJ1-2; V: TRBV27; CDR3: ASSLAQGGFYGYT
J: TRBJ2-3; V: TRBV5-1; CDR3: ASSLGTLAGGSTDTQY
J: TRBJ2-3; V: TRBV5-1; CDR3: ASSLGAASTDTQY
J: TRBJ1-3; V: TRBV10-3; CDR3: AISPTVGNTIY
J: TRBJ2-5; V: TRBV7-3; CDR3: ASSPGQGHETQY
J: TRBJ2-5; V: TRBV5-4; CDR3: ASSFVGRGSGETQY
J: TRBJ2-3; V: TRBV9; CDR3: ASSVVPGGAADTQY
J: TRBJ2-5; V: TRBV5-1; CDR3: ASSPGGRAGEETQY
J: TRBJ1-1; V: TRBV7-9; CDR3: ASSIGTGRMNTEAF
J: TRBJ1-1; V: TRBV6-1; CDR3: ANTYRGRGTEAF
J: TRBJ1-2; V: TRBV7-2; CDR3: ASSASQGFYGYT
J: TRBJ2-5; V: TRBV5-4; CDR3: ASSSNPGGAETQY
J: TRBJ1-1; V: TRBV7-2; CDR3: ASSVTGGGTEAF
J: TRBJ1-2; V: TRBV2; CDR3: ASSGHLGNGYT
J: TRBJ2-7; V: TRBV9; CDR3: ASSAGSYEQY
J: TRBJ1-1; V: TRBV6-5; CDR3: ASSYSTPGTGRRAF
J: TRBJ1-5; V: TRBV6-1; CDR3: ASSEQGIQPQH
J: TRBJ2-7; V: TRBV6-6; CDR3: ASSLRTGMGEQY
J: TRBJ2-7; V: TRBV6-6; CDR3: ASSYYALIRGDEQY
J: TRBJ2-7; V: TRBV12-5; CDR3: ASGGGERGVSSYEQY
J: TRBJ2-7; V: TRBV7-9; CDR3: ASSPTSGSLEQY
J: TRBJ2-5; V: TRBV6-5; CDR3: ASTQGSETQY
J: TRBJ2-7; V: TRBV4-1; CDR3: ASSRQPGLAGNEQY
J: TRBJ2-1; V: TRBV27; CDR3: ASSFRNNEQF
J: TRBJ2-5; V: TRBV7-3; CDR3: ASSRPNGGEGTQY
J: TRBJ2-2; V: TRBV6-5; CDR3: ASSYSTGGTGELF
J: TRBJ2-3; V: TRBV18; CDR3: ASSPQRDRTDTQY
J: TRBJ2-3; V: TRBV5-1; CDR3: ASSLIQTITDTQY
J: NA; V: TRBV10-3; CDR3: ATGLEVYEQY
J: TRBJ2-7; V: TRBV7-2; CDR3: ASSHSPGTGTYEQY
J: TRBJ2-5; V: TRBV15; CDR3: ATSRGASGNFVETQY
J: TRBJ1-3; V: TRBV7-2; CDR3: ASSLPPLYTIY
J: TRBJ1-2; V: TRBV6-5; CDR3: ASRPRRSGGYT
J: TRBJ2-6; V: TRBV19; CDR3: ASSIKQGGISGANVLT
J: TRBJ1-5; V: TRBV10-3; CDR3: AISEIGQADQPQH
J: TRBJ2-5; V: TRBV7-2; CDR3: ASSLDLAGGTKTQY
J: TRBJ1-2; V: TRBV11-3; CDR3: ASSDDRVYGYT
J: TRBJ2-3; V: TRBV11-2; CDR3: ASSLSGGPLTDTQY
J: TRBJ1-1; V: TRBV9; CDR3: ASSVSSSQGTEAF
J: TRBJ2-1; V: TRBV5-1; CDR3: ASSLGASGNNEQF
J: TRBJ1-1; V: TRBV6-5; CDR3: ASSYSVGRLAF
J: TRBJ1-3; V: TRBV10-3; CDR3: AIKEHSGNTIY
J: TRBJ1-2; V: TRBV7-9; CDR3: ASSLENREGYT
J: TRBJ2-7; V: TRBV7-2; CDR3: ASSSMTGTYEQY
J: TRBJ2-7; V: TRBV28; CDR3: ASIPGYSYEQY
J: TRBJ2-3; V: TRBV6-5; CDR3: ASRFGQSTDTQY
J: TRBJ2-7; V: TRBV6-6; CDR3: ASSQTSGGYEQY
J: TRBJ2-7; V: TRBV2; CDR3: ASRLRDTISYEQY
J: TRBJ2-7; V: TRBV4-2; CDR3: ASSQGPGGTGKEEQY
J: TRBJ2-1; V: TRBV28; CDR3: ASSRAGTGHNEQF
J: TRBJ2-1; V: TRBV4-2; CDR3: ASSPPDYRGYNEQF